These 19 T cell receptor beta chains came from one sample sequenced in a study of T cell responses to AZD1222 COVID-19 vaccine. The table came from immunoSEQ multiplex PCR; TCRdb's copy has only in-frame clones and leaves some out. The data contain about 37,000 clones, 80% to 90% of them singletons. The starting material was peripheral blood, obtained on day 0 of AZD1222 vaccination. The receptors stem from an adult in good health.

The CDR3 here is CATSRGTGADTQYF. For the CDR3, the DNA is TGTGCCACCAGCAGGGGGACAGGAGCAGATACGCAGTATTTT. This chain joins TRBV15 and TRBJ2-3, with 8 bases that match TRBD1. The trim removed 3 bases at V and 4 bases at J, leaving 3 bases unmatched. The CDR3 is 14 residues long. Germline lookup yields CDR1 LNHNV and CDR2 YYDKDF (reference sequence).

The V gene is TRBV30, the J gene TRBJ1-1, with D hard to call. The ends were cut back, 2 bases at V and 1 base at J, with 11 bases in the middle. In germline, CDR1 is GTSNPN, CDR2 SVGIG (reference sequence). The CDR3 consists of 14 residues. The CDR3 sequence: CAWSLETENTEAFF. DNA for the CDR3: TGTGCCTGGAGTCTCGAGACTGAGAACACTGAAGCTTTCTTT. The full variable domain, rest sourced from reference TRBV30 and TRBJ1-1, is SQTIHQWPATLVQPVGSPLSLECTVEGTSNPNLYWYRQAAGRGLQLLFYSVGIGQISSEVPQNLSASRPQDRQFILSSKKLLLSDSGFYLCAWSLETENTEAFFGQGTRLTVV.

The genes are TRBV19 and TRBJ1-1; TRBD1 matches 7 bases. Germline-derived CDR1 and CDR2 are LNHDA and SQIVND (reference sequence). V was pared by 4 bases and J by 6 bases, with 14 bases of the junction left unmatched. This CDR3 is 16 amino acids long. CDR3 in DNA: TGTGCCAGTAGTAGCCCTCGTTCCAGGGGGGGACCTGAAGCTTTCTTT. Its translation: CASSSPRSRGGPEAFF.

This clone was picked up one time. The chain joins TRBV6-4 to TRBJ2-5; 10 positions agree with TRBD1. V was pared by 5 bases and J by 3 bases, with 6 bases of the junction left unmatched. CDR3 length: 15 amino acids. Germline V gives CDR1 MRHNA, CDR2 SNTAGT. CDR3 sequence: CASSMTGGAEETQYF. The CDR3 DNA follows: TGTGCCAGCAGTATGACAGGGGGCGCGGAAGAGACCCAGTACTTC.

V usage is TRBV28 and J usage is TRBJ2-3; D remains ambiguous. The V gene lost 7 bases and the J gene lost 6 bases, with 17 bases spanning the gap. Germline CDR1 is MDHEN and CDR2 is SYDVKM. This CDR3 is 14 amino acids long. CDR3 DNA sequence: TGTGCCAGCACGGTGTTAGCCGCCTGGGATACGCAGTATTTT. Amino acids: CASTVLAAWDTQYF.

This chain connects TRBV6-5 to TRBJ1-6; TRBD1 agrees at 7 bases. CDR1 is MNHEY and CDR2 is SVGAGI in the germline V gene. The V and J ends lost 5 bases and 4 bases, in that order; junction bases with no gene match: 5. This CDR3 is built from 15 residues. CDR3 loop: CASSRQGDYNSPLHF. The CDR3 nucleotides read TGTGCCAGCAGTCGACAGGGCGATTATAATTCACCCCTCCACTTT.

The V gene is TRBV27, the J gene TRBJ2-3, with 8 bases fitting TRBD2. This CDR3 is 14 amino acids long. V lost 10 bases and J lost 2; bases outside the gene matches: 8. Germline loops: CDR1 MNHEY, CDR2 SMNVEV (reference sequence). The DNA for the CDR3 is TGTGCCACCCAGACGGGGGGGCACACAGATACGCAGTATTTT. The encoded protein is CATQTGGHTDTQYF.

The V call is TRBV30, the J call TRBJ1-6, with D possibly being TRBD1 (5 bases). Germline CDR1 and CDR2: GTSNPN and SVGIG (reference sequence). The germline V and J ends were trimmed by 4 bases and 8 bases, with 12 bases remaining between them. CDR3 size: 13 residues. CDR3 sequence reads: CAWTAGNYSPLHF. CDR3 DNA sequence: TGTGCCTGGACAGCAGGGAACTATTCACCCCTCCACTTT.

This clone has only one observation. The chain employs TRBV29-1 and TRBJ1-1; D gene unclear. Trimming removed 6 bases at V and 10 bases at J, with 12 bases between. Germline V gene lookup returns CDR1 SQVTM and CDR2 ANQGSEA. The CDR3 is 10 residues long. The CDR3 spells CSVSSRGAFF. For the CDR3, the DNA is TGCAGCGTCTCGTCCCGGGGAGCTTTCTTT.

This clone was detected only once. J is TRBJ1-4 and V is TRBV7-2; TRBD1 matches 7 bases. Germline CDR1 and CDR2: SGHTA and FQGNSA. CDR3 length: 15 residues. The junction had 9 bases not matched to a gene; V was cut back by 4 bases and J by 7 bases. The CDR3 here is CASSYDRVRAEKLFF. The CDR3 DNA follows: TGTGCCAGCAGCTACGACAGGGTTAGGGCTGAAAAACTGTTTTTT.

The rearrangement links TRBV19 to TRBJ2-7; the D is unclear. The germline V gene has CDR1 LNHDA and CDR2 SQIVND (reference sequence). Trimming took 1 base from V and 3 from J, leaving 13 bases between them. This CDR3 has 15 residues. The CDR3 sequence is CASSIGPFANYEQYF. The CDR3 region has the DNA TGTGCCAGTAGTATAGGTCCCTTTGCGAACTACGAGCAGTACTTC.

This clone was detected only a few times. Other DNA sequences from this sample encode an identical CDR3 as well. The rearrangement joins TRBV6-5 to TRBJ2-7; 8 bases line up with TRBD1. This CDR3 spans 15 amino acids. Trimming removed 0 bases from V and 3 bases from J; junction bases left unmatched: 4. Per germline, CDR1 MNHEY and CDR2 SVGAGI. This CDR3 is CASSYSTGALYEQYF. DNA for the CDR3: TGTGCCAGCAGTTACTCGACAGGGGCGCTCTACGAGCAGTACTTC.

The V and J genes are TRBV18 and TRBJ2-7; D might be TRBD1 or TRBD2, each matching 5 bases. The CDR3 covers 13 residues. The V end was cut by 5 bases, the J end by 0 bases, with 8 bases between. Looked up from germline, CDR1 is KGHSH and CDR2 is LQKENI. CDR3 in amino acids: CASSSGTSYEQYF. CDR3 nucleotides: TGTGCCAGCTCATCTGGGACCTCCTACGAGCAGTACTTC.

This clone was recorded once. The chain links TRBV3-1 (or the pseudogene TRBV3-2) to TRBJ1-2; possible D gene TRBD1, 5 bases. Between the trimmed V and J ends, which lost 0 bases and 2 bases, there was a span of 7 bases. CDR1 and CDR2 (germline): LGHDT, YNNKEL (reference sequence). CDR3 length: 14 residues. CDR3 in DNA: TGTGCCAGCAGCCAAGATACAGGAAACTATGGCTACACCTTC. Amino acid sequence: CASSQDTGNYGYTF.

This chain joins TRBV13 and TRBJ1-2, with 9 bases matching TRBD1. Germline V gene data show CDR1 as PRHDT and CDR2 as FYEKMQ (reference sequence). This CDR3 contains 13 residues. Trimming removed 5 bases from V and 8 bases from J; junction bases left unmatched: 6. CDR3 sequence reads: CASSPGTGQGYTF. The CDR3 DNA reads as TGTGCCAGCAGCCCGGGGACAGGGCAAGGCTACACCTTC. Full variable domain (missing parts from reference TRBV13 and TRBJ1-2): AAGVIQSPRHLIKEKRETATLKCYPIPRHDTVYWYQQGPGQDPQFLISFYEKMQSDKGSIPDRFSAQQFSDYHSELNMSSLELGDSALYFCASSPGTGQGYTFGSGTRLTVV.

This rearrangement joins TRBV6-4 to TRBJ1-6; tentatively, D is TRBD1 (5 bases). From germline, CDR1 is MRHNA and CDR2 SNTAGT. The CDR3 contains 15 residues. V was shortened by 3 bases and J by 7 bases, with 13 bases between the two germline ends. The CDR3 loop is CASSEHEWGNSPLHF. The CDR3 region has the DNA TGTGCCAGCAGTGAACATGAATGGGGCAATTCACCCCTCCACTTT.

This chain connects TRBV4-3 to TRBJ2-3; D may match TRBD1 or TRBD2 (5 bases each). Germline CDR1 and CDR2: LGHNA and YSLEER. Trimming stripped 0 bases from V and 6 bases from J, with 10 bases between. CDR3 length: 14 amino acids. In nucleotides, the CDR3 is TGCGCCAGCAGCCAAGAGGGGGTGGGGGATACGCAGTATTTT. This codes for CASSQEGVGDTQYF.

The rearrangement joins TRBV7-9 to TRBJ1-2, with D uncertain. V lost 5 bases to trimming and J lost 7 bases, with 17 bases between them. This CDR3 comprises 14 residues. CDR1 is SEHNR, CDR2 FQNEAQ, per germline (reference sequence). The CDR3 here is CASSRIEGVSGYTF. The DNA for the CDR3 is TGTGCCAGCAGCCGGATCGAGGGAGTAAGTGGCTACACCTTC. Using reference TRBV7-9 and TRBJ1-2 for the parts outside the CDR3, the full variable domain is DTGVSQNPRHKITKRGQNVTFRCDPISEHNRLYWYRQTLGQGPEFLTYFQNEAQLEKSRLLSDRFSAERPKGSFSTLEIQRTEQGDSAMYLCASSRIEGVSGYTFGSGTRLTVV.

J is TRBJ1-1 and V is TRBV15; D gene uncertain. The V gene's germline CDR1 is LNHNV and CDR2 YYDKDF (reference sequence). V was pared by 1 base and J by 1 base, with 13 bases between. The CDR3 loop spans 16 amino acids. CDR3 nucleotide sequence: TGTGCCACCAGCAGAGTGGTCGGATGGAAGAACACTGAAGCTTTCTTT. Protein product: CATSRVVGWKNTEAFF.